One and the same sample provided the 24 T cell receptor beta chains below, sequenced in a study of T-cell memory formation after mild COVID-19. MiXCR, run by TCRdb on the 5' RACE reads, gives a single entry per CDR3 protein. The sample holds more than 300,000 distinct CDR3 sequences; about 20% are singletons and the top ten take around 20%. Material for sequencing was PBMCs or a T cell subset sorted from them (not recorded which). These receptors all stem from a man aged 18 to 29 who had mild COVID-19 (a few samples of this study predate the infection). Cell type and time point are not known.

This clonotype has more than one count but fewer than ten. The genes are TRBV5-1 and TRBJ1-1, with TRBD1 identical over 7 bases. Looked up from germline, CDR1 is SGHRS and CDR2 is YFSETQ. V trimming: 4 bases; J trimming: 1 base; junction bases outside the gene matches: 10. The CDR3 spans 16 residues. CDR3 sequence reads: CASSGGGARRNTEAFF. The CDR3, as DNA: TGCGCCAGCAGCGGAGGGGGCGCCCGGAGGAACACTGAAGCTTTCTTT.

This clonotype occurred a few times. V is TRBV28 and J is TRBJ2-3; 8 bases line up with TRBD1. The CDR3 loop spans 15 amino acids. Germline-derived CDR1 and CDR2 are MDHEN and SYDVKM. With 2 bases clipped from V and 2 bases from J, the junction kept 3 bases outside the gene matches. The CDR3 is CASSLGTGHTDTQYF. CDR3 nucleotides: TGTGCCAGCAGTTTAGGGACAGGCCACACAGATACGCAGTATTTT.

This clonotype occurred a few times. The J gene is TRBJ2-2, the V gene TRBV27; TRBD1 might be the D (6 bases). CDR1 and CDR2 (germline): MNHEY, SMNVEV (reference sequence). The CDR3 length is 15 residues. The V end lost 1 base, the J end lost 7 bases, and 13 bases lay between the germline ends. The CDR3 protein is CASSLLGQLVGELFF. The CDR3 nucleotides are TGTGCCAGCAGTTTATTAGGACAGCTGGTCGGGGAGCTGTTTTTT.

This clonotype was counted only a few times. V is TRBV29-1 and J is TRBJ1-2; D perhaps matches TRBD1 (5 bases). Germline V CDR1 and CDR2: SQVTM, ANQGSEA. The V gene lost 3 bases and the J gene lost 7 bases, with 18 bases spanning the gap. There are 14 residues in the CDR3. CDR3 residues: CSVDRSGGFGGYTF. The CDR3 DNA sequence: TGCAGCGTTGATAGGTCTGGGGGTTTCGGTGGCTACACCTTC.

The chain is built from TRBV27 and TRBJ1-1; a weak D match, TRBD1 (5 bases). Trimming shortened V by 6 bases and J by 8 bases, and 10 bases separated the two germline ends. The CDR3 is 11 amino acids. Germline CDR1 reads MNHEY; CDR2 reads SMNVEV (reference sequence). CDR3 in amino acids: CASRGTGEAFF. CDR3 nucleotide sequence: TGTGCCAGCAGGGGGACGGGGGAAGCTTTCTTT.

Of note for this clonotype: The junction shows a germline mismatch at one end, possibly a read error. V and J are TRBV5-4 and TRBJ2-1, with D unresolved. Germline lookup yields CDR1 SGHNT and CDR2 YYREEE (reference sequence). This CDR3 is 12 amino acids long. The CDR3: CASNEPDQEPFF. The CDR3 DNA is TGTGCCAGCAACGAACCCGATCAGGAGCCGTTCTTC.

This clonotype was seen more than once but under ten times. V usage is TRBV25-1 and J usage is TRBJ2-4; 7 bases match TRBD1. Trimming cost V 4 bases and J 9 bases; bases outside gene matches: 6. CDR1 MGHDK and CDR2 SYGVNS come from the germline V gene. The CDR3 is 13 amino acids. CDR3 coding DNA: TGTGCCAGCAGTGCTCTGACAGGGATCATTCAGTACTTC. This translates into CASSALTGIIQYF.

This chain joins TRBV12-3 or TRBV12-4 and TRBJ2-2; D not certain. This CDR3 spans 14 amino acids. Trimming shortened V by 3 bases and J by 5 bases, and 10 bases separated the two germline ends. DNA for the CDR3: TGTGCCAGCAGTTTTCGACGTCGGACCGGGGAGCTGTTTTTT. Protein product: CASSFRRRTGELFF.

This rearrangement joins TRBV5-8 to TRBJ2-2; no reliable D call. V dropped 2 bases and J dropped 5 bases, with 7 bases sitting between them. CDR1 is SGHTS and CDR2 is YDEGEE in the germline V gene. The CDR3 is 13 amino acids. The CDR3 nucleotides are TGTGCCAGCAGCTTCTTGACTACCGGGGAGCTGTTTTTT. It translates to CASSFLTTGELFF. The full variable domain, its missing parts supplied by reference TRBV5-8 and TRBJ2-2, is EAGVTQSPTHLIKTRGQQATLRCSPISGHTSVYWYQQALGLGLQFLLWYDEGEERNRGNFPPRFSGRQFPNYSSELNVNALELEDSALYLCASSFLTTGELFFGEGSRLTVL.

The sample holds a few counts of this clonotype. This chain connects TRBV11-2 to TRBJ2-7; 12 positions match TRBD1. CDR3 length: 15 residues. In germline, CDR1 is SGHAT, CDR2 FQNNGV. V was pared by 5 bases and J by 5 bases, with 7 bases of the junction left unmatched. The CDR3: CASSPGQGAGDEQYF. The CDR3 bases are TGTGCCAGCAGCCCGGGACAGGGGGCCGGCGACGAGCAGTACTTC.

There are a few counts of this clonotype. The rearrangement joins TRBV19 to TRBJ1-6, with D possibly matching TRBD1 (6 bases). V was pared by 6 bases and J by 8 bases, with 14 bases between. Looked up from germline, CDR1 is LNHDA and CDR2 is SQIVND (reference sequence). The CDR3 runs to 14 residues. CDR3 loop: CASSLQGSYSPLHF. CDR3 DNA: TGTGCCAGTAGCCTACAGGGTTCGTATTCACCCCTCCACTTT.

This clonotype came up a few times. The chain has TRBV2 and TRBJ1-2; TRBD1 might be the D (5 bases). The germline CDR1 and CDR2 sequences are SNHLY and FYNNEI. The ends were cut back, 2 bases at V and 12 bases at J, with 19 bases in the middle. This CDR3 has 14 residues. CDR3 nucleotides: TGTGCCAGCAGTGAAAACCAGGGAACTGTGCTGGACACCTTC. This translates into CASSENQGTVLDTF.

A few counts support this clonotype. The chain couples TRBV28 to TRBJ2-1, with D uncertain. V was cut by 7 bases and J by 10 bases, with 17 bases left in between. The germline V gene has CDR1 MDHEN and CDR2 SYDVKM. The CDR3 totals 13 residues. This CDR3 reads CASIHPANGEQFF. The CDR3 DNA sequence: TGTGCCAGCATTCATCCGGCCAATGGGGAGCAGTTCTTC.

The chain couples TRBV29-1 to TRBJ2-5, with D unclear. Looked up from germline, CDR1 is SQVTM and CDR2 is ANQGSEA. The CDR3 is made up of 12 amino acids. V was pared by 5 bases and J by 2 bases, with 9 bases between. The CDR3 loop reads CSVRTRQETQYF. CDR3 DNA: TGCAGCGTTCGGACCCGACAAGAGACCCAGTACTTC.

This clonotype appeared a few times. The chain carries TRBV6-4 and TRBJ2-1, with 13 bases identical to TRBD2. From germline, CDR1 is MRHNA and CDR2 SNTAGT. Germline trimming cut 4 bases from V and 9 bases from J; bases unmatched to any gene: 12. The CDR3 has 17 amino acids. CDR3 residues: CASSAQPTSGGAFEQFF. CDR3 DNA: TGTGCCAGCAGTGCACAGCCAACTAGCGGGGGGGCGTTTGAGCAGTTCTTC.

The rearrangement links TRBV5-1 to TRBJ2-2; a possible D gene is TRBD1 (6 bases). V was trimmed by 4 bases and J by 3 bases, leaving 13 bases between them. The CDR3 sequence is 15 residues long. CDR1 and CDR2 from the germline V gene are SGHRS and YFSETQ. CDR3 amino acids: CASSMDSSYTGELFF. CDR3 nucleotides: TGCGCCAGCAGCATGGACAGCTCTTACACCGGGGAGCTGTTTTTT.

This clonotype was counted between two and nine times. For the CDR3, the DNA is TGTGCCAGCAGCTTTCGTGCAACTAATGAAAAACTGTTTTTT. It specifies CASSFRATNEKLFF. The rearrangement uses TRBV7-9 and TRBJ1-4; D not resolved. Trimming pared 3 bases from V and 0 bases from J, leaving 5 bases between. The CDR3 sequence is 14 residues long. Germline V CDR1 and CDR2: SEHNR, FQNEAQ (reference sequence).

The CDR3 DNA follows: TGTGCCAGCAGCTTAGGACAGGCCTACAATGAGCAGTTCTTC. Translating it yields CASSLGQAYNEQFF. This chain links TRBV13 with TRBJ2-1; TRBD1 might be the D (5 bases). Germline V gene lookup returns CDR1 PRHDT and CDR2 FYEKMQ (reference sequence). The CDR3 has 14 residues. With 0 bases removed from V and 2 bases from J, the gap between germline ends came to 5 bases. The full variable domain, its missing parts supplied by reference TRBV13 and TRBJ2-1, is AAGVIQSPRHLIKEKRETATLKCYPIPRHDTVYWYQQGPGQDPQFLISFYEKMQSDKGSIPDRFSAQQFSDYHSELNMSSLELGDSALYFCASSLGQAYNEQFFGPGTRLTVL.

The chain combines TRBV2 with TRBJ2-1; D might be TRBD1 or TRBD2, each matching 6 bases. Trimming shortened V by 8 bases and J by 8 bases, and 19 bases separated the two germline ends. The CDR3 totals 14 residues. Per germline, CDR1 SNHLY and CDR2 FYNNEI. The CDR3 DNA reads TGTGCCAGCTCCCCGGGGGCTCCCAGGCATGAGCAGTTCTTC. Its translation: CASSPGAPRHEQFF.

The gene calls are TRBV4-1 and TRBJ2-6, with 11 bases that match TRBD1. Germline V CDR1 and CDR2: MGHRA, YSYEKL. This CDR3 is 18 amino acids long. Losses at the gene ends were 4 bases for V and 3 bases for J; bases not matched to a gene: 8. DNA for the CDR3: TGCGCCAGCAGCCTTCGCCGGGACAGGGGGGATGGGGCCAACGTCCTGACTTTC. This translates into CASSLRRDRGDGANVLTF.

This sequence joins TRBV5-1 and TRBJ2-1; no clear D. Deletions cut 4 bases from V and 6 bases from J, with 17 bases between. The CDR3 totals 15 residues. Germline CDR1 is SGHRS and CDR2 is YFSETQ. The CDR3 DNA is TGCGCCAGCAGCCCCGGCGTTTTCCCCGGCAATGAGCAGTTCTTC. This translates into CASSPGVFPGNEQFF.

The V gene is TRBV28, the J gene TRBJ1-2; TRBD1 matches 10 bases. The germline CDR1 and CDR2 sequences are MDHEN and SYDVKM. This CDR3 has 14 amino acids. The J segment lost 5 bases and the V segment lost 6 bases, leaving 6 bases of the junction unmatched. The CDR3 spells CASRSPGQGYGYTF. The CDR3 DNA reads TGTGCCAGCAGGTCTCCGGGACAGGGGTATGGCTACACCTTC.

There are a few counts of this clonotype. This sequence joins TRBV7-3 and TRBJ2-2; tentatively, D is TRBD2 (6 bases). Germline CDR1 reads SGHTA; CDR2 reads FQGTGA. Trimming left V 6 bases short and J 6 bases short, with 14 bases between. CDR3 length: 14 residues. DNA of the CDR3: TGTGCCAGCAGTCTAGGAGGGGTCCCCGGGGAGCTGTTTTTT. Protein product: CASSLGGVPGELFF.

The chain couples TRBV29-1 to TRBJ2-7; D may be TRBD2 (5 bases). The CDR3 sequence is 10 residues long. CDR1 SQVTM and CDR2 ANQGSEA come from the germline V gene. Trimming left V 6 bases short and J 5 bases short, with 8 bases between. DNA for the CDR3: TGCAGCGTAGGGAGCCACGAGCAGTACTTC. Its protein product is CSVGSHEQYF.